This T cell receptor beta chain was identified in a study of spatial heterogeneity in lung cancer. Whole-study results and caveats: Follow-up blood showed ubiquitous expanded tumor TCRs less than blood at resection did.

Time point denoted: sample taken at primary tumor resection. From tumor, nontumor lung or frozen PBMC, whole RNA was taken unsorted for sequencing. This CDR3 comprises 15 residues. The germline V gene encodes CDR1 SGHAT and CDR2 FQNNGV. V lost 0 bases, J lost 4 bases, and 9 bases lay in between. In this sample, this clonotype turned up once. Its antigen is unknown. One entry per CDR3 protein, called by TCRdb with MiXCR from the 5' RACE reads. This sample carries more than 65,000 distinct CDR3 sequences, about 12% of them seen once, and the ten largest clones take around 4.6%. Here the sequenced sample was PBMCs, taken at surgery. The chain combines TRBV11-2 with TRBJ2-2; D is possibly TRBD2 (6 bases). This clonotype was sampled from a male donor with early-stage non-small cell lung cancer. CDR3 nucleotide sequence: TGTGCCAGCAGCTTAGACGGGGGAGGCACCGGGGAGCTGTTTTTT. It is translated as CASSLDGGGTGELFF.